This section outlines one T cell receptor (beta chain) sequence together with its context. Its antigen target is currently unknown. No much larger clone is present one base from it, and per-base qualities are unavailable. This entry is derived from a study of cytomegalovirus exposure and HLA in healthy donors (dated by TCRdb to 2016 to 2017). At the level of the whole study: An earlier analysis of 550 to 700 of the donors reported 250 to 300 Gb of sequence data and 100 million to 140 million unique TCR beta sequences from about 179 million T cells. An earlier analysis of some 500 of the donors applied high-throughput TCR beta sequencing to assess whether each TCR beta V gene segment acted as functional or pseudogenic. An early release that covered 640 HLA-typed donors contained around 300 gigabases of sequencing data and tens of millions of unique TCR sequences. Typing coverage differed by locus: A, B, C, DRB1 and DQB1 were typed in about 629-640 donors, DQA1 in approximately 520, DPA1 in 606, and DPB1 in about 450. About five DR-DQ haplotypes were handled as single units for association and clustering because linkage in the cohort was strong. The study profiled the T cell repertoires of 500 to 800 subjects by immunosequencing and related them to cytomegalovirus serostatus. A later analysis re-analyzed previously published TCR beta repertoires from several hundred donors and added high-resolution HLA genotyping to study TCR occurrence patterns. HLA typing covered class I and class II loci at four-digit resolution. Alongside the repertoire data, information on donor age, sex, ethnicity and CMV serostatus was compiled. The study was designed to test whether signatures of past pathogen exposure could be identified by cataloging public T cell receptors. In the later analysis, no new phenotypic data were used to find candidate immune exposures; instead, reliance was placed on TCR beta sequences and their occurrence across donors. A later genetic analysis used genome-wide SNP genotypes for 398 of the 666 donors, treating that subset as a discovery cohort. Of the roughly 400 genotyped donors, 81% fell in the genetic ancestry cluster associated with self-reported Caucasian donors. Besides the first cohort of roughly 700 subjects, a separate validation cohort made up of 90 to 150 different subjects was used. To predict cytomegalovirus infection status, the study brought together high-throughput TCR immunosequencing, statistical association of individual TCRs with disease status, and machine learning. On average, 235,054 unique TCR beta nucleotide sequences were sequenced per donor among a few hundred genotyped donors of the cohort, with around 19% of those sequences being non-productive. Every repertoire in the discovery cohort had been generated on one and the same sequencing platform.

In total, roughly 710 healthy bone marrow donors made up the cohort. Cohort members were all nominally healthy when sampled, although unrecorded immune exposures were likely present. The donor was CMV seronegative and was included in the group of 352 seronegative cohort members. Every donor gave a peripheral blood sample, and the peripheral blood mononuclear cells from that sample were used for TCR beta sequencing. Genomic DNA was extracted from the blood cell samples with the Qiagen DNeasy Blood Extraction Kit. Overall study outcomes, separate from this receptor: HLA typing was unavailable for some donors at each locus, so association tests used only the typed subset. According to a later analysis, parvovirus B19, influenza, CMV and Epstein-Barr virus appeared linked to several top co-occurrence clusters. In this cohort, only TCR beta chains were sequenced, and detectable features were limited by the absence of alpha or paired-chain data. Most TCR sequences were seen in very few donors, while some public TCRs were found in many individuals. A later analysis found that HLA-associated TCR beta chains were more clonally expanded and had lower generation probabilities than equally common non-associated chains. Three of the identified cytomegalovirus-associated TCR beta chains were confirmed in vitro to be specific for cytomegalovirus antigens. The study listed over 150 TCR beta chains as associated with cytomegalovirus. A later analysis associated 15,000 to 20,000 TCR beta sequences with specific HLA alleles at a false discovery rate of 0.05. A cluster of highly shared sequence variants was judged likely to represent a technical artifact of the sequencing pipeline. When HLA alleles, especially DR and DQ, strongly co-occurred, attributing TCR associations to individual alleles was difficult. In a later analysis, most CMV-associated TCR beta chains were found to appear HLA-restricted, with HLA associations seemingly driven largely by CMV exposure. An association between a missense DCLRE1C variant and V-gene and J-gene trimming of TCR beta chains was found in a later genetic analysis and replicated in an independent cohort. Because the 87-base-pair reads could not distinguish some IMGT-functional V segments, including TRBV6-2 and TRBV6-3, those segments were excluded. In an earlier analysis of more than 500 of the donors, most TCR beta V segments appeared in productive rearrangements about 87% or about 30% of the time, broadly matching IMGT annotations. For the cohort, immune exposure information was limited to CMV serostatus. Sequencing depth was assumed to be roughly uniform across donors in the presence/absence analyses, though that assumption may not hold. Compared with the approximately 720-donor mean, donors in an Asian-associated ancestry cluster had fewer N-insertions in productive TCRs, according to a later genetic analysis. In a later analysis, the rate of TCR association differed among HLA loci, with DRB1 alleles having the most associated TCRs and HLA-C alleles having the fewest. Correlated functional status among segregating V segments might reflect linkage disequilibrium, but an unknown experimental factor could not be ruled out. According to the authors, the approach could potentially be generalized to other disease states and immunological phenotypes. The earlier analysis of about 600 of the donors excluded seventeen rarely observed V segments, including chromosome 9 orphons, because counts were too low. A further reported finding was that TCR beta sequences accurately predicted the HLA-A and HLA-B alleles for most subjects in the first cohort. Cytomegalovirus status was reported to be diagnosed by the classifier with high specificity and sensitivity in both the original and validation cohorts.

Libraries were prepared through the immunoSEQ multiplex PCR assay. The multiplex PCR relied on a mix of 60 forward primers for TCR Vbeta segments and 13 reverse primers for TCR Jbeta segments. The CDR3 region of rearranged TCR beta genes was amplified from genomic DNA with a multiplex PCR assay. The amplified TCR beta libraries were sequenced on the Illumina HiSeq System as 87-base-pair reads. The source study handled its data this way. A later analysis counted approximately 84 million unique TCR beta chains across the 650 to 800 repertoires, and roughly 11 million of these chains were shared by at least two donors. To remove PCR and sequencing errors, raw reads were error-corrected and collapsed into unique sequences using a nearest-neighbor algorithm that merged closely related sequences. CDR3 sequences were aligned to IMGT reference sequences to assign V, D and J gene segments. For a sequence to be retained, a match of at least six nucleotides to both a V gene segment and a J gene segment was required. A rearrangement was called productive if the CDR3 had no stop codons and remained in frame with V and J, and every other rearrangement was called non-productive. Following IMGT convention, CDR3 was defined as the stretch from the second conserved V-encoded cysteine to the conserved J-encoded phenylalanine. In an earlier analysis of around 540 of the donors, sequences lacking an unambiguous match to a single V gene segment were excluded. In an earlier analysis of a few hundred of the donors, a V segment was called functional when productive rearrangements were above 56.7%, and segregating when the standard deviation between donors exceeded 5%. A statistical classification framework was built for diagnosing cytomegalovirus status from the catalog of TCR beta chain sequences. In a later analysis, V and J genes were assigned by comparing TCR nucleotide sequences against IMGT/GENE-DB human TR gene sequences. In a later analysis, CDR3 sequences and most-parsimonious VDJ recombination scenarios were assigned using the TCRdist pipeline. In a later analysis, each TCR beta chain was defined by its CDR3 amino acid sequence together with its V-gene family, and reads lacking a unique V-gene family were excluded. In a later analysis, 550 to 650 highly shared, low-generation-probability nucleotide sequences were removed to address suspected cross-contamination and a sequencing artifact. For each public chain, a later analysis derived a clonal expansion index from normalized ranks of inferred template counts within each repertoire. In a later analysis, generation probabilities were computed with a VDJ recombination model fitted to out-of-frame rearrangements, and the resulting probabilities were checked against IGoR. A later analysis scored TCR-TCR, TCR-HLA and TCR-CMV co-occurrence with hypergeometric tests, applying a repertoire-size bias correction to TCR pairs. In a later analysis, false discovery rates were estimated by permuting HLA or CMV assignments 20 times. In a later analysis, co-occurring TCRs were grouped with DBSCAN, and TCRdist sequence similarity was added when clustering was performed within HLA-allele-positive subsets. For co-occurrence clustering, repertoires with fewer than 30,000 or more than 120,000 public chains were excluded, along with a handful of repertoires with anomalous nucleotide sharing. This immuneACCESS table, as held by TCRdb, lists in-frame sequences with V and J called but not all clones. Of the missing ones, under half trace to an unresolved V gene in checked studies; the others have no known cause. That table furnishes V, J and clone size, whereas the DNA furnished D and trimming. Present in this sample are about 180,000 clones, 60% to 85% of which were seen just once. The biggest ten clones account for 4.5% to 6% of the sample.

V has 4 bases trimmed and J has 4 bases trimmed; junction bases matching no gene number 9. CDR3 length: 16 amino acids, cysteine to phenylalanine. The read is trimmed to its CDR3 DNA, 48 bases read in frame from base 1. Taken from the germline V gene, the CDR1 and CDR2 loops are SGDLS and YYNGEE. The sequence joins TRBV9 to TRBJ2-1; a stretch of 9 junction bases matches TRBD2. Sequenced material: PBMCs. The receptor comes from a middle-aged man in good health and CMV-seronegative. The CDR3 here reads CASSPGASGVYNEQFF. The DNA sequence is TGTGCCAGCAGCCCAGGGGCTAGCGGGGTGTACAATGAGCAGTTCTTC.